This TCR beta chain was observed in a study of T cell repertoires in cytomegalovirus infection (dated by TCRdb to about 2019). Looking at the study overall: The peptide stimulations were aimed at well-studied HLA-B-restricted epitopes as well as recently identified HLA-C-restricted CMV epitopes, whose presentation resists viral immunomodulation. The HLA type of each donor mattered for the analysis, because public TCR beta signatures pointed to carriage of CMV infection along with the matching HLA type. The research as a whole found: In both this cohort and an independent roughly 330-donor cohort, the cumulative frequency of public TCR beta family members distinguished carriers of CMV infection plus the relevant HLA type. In the ex vivo response, HLA-C-restricted CMV-specific TCR beta clonotypes were dominant, and in two of eight donors the single most frequent clonotype came from this HLA-C-restricted group.

In the paper's terms, the treatment or condition label means: in vitro stimulation with specific CMV peptide epitopes to enrich CMV-specific T cells. The instrument given in TCRdb is Illumina HiSeq 1500. The public reads were quality trimmed at Q25 with fastp and then assembled into clones with MiXCR by TCRdb, keeping productive beta chains. All rows with the same CDR3 protein become a single entry with the most common DNA and genes. For this sample the table gives 110,000 or so distinct CDR3 sequences, of which around 29% were detected only once. The ten largest clones take up about 81% of the sample. CDR1 and CDR2, looked up from the germline V gene (reference sequence), are SEHNR and FQNEAQ. V is cut by 2 bases and J by 5 bases, and the space between the germline ends is 10 bases. The CDR3 holds 13 amino acids from the cysteine to the phenylalanine. Here the CDR3 DNA is all that survives: 39 bases in frame from base 1.

About this clonotype itself: Its antigen remains undetermined. No qualities accompany the bases; no much larger clone lies one base away.

The receptor chain draws on TRBV7-9 and TRBJ2-7; too little of a D gene remains to name it. This TCR was recovered from a human donor in good health (CMV status not recorded). Some clones in this sample may be carry-over from other donors' samples. Source: CD8+ T cells from cultured PBMCs, taken from culture after CMV antigen stimulation. The CDR3 protein sequence reads: CASSLMADHEQYF. The sequence in DNA is TGTGCCAGCAGCTTAATGGCAGACCACGAGCAGTACTTC.